A single sample is the source of the 14 T cell receptor beta chains below, sequenced in a study of blood T cells in healthy people across ages. Together with a sample-barcoded 5' primer, a J-beta primer mix was included in a second PCR lasting about 6 to 12 cycles. From the 5' RACE reads, TCRdb called clonotypes with MiXCR, one entry per CDR3 protein. The sample lists hundreds of thousands of distinct CDR3 sequences; 52% were seen once. The sample consisted of blood. These receptors were obtained from a woman over 75 in good health.

This clonotype occurred a few times. The rearrangement uses TRBV20-1 and TRBJ1-5; 8 nucleotides agree with TRBD1. CDR3 length equals 14 residues. J was trimmed by 5 bases and V by 3 bases; bases with no gene match: 6. Germline values: CDR1 DFQATT, CDR2 SNEGSKA (reference sequence). Written as DNA, the CDR3 is TGCAGTGCTAGCCGGGACAGGAAATATCAGCCCCAGCATTTT. As protein: CSASRDRKYQPQHF.

In its sample, this clonotype was seen a few times. The rearrangement joins TRBV29-1 to TRBJ2-7; 9 nucleotides line up with TRBD1. Per the germline V gene, CDR1 is SQVTM and CDR2 is ANQGSEA. J lost 3 bases, V lost 6 bases, and 6 bases had no gene match. The CDR3 spans 13 residues. This chain's CDR3 is CSVADRGVYEQYF. As DNA, the CDR3 is TGCAGCGTAGCGGACAGGGGAGTCTACGAGCAGTACTTC.

In its sample, this clonotype was seen a few times. The J gene is TRBJ1-2, the V gene TRBV7-9; no clear D. Germline V gives CDR1 SEHNR, CDR2 FQNEAQ (reference sequence). The CDR3 covers 15 residues. The V gene lost 3 bases and the J gene lost 0 bases, with 11 bases spanning the gap. CDR3 loop: CASSFPREANYGYTF. As DNA, the CDR3 is TGTGCCAGCAGCTTTCCGCGGGAGGCTAACTATGGCTACACCTTC.

This clonotype was found many times. V is TRBV11-2 and J is TRBJ2-3; weak D call: TRBD2 (6 bases). The V gene's germline CDR1 is SGHAT and CDR2 FQNNGV. This CDR3 has 12 residues. Trimming removed 0 bases at V and 14 bases at J, with 12 bases between. CDR3 nucleotide sequence: TGTGCCAGCAGCTTAGAGGGGACTCTGTGGTATTTT. Translated, it gives CASSLEGTLWYF.

The chain combines TRBV9 with TRBJ2-5, with a weak D call TRBD2 (7 bases). Germline CDR1 is SGDLS and CDR2 is YYNGEE. The V end was cut by 0 bases, the J end by 2 bases, with 17 bases between. The CDR3 is 17 residues long. CDR3 region: CASSVGVGGQEQETQYF. CDR3 DNA: TGTGCCAGCAGCGTAGGGGTCGGGGGGCAGGAACAAGAGACCCAGTACTTC.

The V and J genes are TRBV6-5 and TRBJ1-6; tentative D call: TRBD1 (6 bases). The CDR3 spans 15 residues. V lost 7 bases and J 5 bases, leaving 15 bases between the germline ends. CDR1 is MNHEY and CDR2 is SVGAGI in the germline V gene. Written as DNA, the CDR3 is TGTGCCAGCAACTCGGGGGGCTTGGATAATTCACCCCTCCACTTT. This encodes CASNSGGLDNSPLHF.

Regarding this clonotype: One end of the junction varies from germline; a read error may be responsible. The gene calls are TRBV3-1 and TRBJ1-6; TRBD1 matches at 8 bases. The CDR3 has 15 amino acids. CDR1 LGHDT and CDR2 YNNKEL come from the germline V gene (reference sequence). CDR3 protein: CASSQTQGARSPPHF. The CDR3 DNA reads as TGTGCCAGCAGCCAAACTCAGGGGGCGCGTTCACCCCCCCACTTT. The whole variable domain, filled in from reference TRBV3-1 and TRBJ1-6, reads DTAVSQTPKYLVTQMGNDKSIKCEQNLGHDTMYWYKQDSKKFLKIMFSYNNKELIINETVPNRFSPKSPDKAHLNLHINSLELGDSAVYFCASSQTQGARSPPHFGNGTRLTVT.

The V gene is TRBV27, the J gene TRBJ2-1; 10 bases fit TRBD2. The germline V gene has CDR1 MNHEY and CDR2 SMNVEV (reference sequence). The CDR3 is 18 amino acids. V lost 3 bases to trimming and J lost 5 bases; unmatched junction nucleotides: 13. CDR3 sequence reads: CASSFSSLAGDPHNEQFF. The CDR3 DNA reads TGTGCCAGCAGTTTTTCGAGTCTAGCGGGAGATCCCCACAATGAGCAGTTCTTC.

The chain has TRBV20-1 and TRBJ1-1; D not resolved. The CDR3 loop spans 17 amino acids. The germline V gene encodes CDR1 DFQATT and CDR2 SNEGSKA (reference sequence). Deletions cut 0 bases from V and 1 base from J, with 18 bases between. The CDR3 region is CSARDRAGVFPNTEAFF. For the CDR3, the DNA is TGCAGTGCTAGAGATCGGGCAGGAGTATTCCCGAACACTGAAGCTTTCTTT.

J is TRBJ2-1 and V is TRBV20-1; D remains unclear. Trimming cost V 6 bases and J 6 bases, with 9 bases left between them. The germline V gene has CDR1 DFQATT and CDR2 SNEGSKA (reference sequence). This CDR3 is built from 11 residues. CDR3 coding DNA: TGCAGTGCCTACGACGTCAATGAGCAGTTCTTC. It is translated as CSAYDVNEQFF.

The chain couples TRBV27 to TRBJ2-4, with 8 bases lining up with TRBD1. The V segment lost 5 bases and the J segment 3 bases; nucleotides outside the gene matches: 9. The CDR3 is 16 amino acids. Looked up from germline, CDR1 is MNHEY and CDR2 is SMNVEV (reference sequence). This chain's CDR3 is CASSVYRGSGKNIQYF. The CDR3 DNA sequence: TGTGCCAGCAGTGTATACAGGGGGTCAGGCAAAAACATTCAGTACTTC.

This clonotype appeared many times. The chain combines TRBV20-1 with TRBJ1-1; D gene uncertain. This CDR3 has 13 amino acids. Germline V lookup: CDR1 DFQATT, CDR2 SNEGSKA (reference sequence). Trimming shortened V by 3 bases and J by 1 base, and 9 bases separated the two germline ends. The CDR3 loop is CSARGAPNTEAFF. The CDR3 bases are TGCAGTGCTAGGGGTGCACCGAACACTGAAGCTTTCTTT.

This clonotype was recorded many times. The chain couples TRBV29-1 to TRBJ1-5; unclear D gene. The V and J ends lost 7 bases and 0 bases respectively, with 10 bases between them. The CDR3 consists of 13 residues. Germline-derived CDR1 and CDR2 are SQVTM and ANQGSEA. Written as DNA, the CDR3 is TGCAGCGCCATTAGCGATAGCAATCAGCCCCAGCATTTT. Translation gives CSAISDSNQPQHF.

This rearrangement joins TRBV9 to TRBJ1-5, with TRBD1 as a possible D gene (5 bases). The ends were cut back, 4 bases at V and 3 bases at J, with 11 bases in the middle. In germline, CDR1 is SGDLS, CDR2 YYNGEE. CDR3 length equals 14 residues. The CDR3 reads CASSQGLSNQPQHF. CDR3 in DNA: TGTGCCAGCAGCCAGGGCCTTTCCAATCAGCCCCAGCATTTT. Drawing the rest from reference TRBV9 and TRBJ1-5, the complete variable domain is DSGVTQTPKHLITATGQRVTLRCSPRSGDLSVYWYQQSLDQGLQFLIQYYNGEERAKGNILERFSAQQFPDLHSELNLSSLELGDSALYFCASSQGLSNQPQHFGDGTRLSIL.